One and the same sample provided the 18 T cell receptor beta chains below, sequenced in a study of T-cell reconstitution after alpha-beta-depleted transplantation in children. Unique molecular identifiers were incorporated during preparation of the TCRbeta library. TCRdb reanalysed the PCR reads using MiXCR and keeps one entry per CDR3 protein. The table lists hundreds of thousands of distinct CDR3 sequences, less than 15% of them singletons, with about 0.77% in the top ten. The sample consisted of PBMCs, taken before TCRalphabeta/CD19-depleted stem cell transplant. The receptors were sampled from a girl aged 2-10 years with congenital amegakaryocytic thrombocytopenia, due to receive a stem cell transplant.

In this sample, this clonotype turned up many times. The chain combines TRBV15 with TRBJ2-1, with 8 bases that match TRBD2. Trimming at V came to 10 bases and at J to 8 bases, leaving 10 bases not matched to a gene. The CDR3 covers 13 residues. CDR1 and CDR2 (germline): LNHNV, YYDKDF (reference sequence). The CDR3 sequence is CAIKAGVSDEQFF. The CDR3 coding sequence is TGTGCCATCAAAGCGGGAGTTAGTGATGAGCAGTTCTTC.

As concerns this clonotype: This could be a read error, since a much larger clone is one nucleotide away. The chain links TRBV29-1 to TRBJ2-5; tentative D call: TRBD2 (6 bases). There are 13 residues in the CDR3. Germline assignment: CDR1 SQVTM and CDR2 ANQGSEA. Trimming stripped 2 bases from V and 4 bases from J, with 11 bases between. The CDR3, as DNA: TGCAGCGTTGAATCTGGCGGGGTAGAGACCCAGTACTTC. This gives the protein CSVESGGVETQYF.

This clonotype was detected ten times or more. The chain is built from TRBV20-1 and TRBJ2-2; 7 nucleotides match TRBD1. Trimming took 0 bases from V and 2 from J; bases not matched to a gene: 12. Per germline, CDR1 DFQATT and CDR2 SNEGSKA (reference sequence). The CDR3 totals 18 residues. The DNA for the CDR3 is TGCAGTGCTAGAGAGTACGGGACCGGGACAGCTAACACCGGGGAGCTGTTTTTT. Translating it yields CSAREYGTGTANTGELFF.

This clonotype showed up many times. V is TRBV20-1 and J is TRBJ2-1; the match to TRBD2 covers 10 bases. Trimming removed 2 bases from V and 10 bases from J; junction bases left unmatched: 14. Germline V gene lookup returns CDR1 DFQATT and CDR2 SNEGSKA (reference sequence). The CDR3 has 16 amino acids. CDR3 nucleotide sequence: TGCAGTGCTAGACTAAATACGTTGTCACTAGCGGGAGAGCAGTTCTTC. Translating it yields CSARLNTLSLAGEQFF.

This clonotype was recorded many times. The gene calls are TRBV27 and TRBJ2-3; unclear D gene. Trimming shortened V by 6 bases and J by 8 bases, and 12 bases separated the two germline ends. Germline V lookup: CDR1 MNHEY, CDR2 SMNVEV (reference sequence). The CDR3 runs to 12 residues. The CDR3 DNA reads TGTGCCAGCAGCTTCCCGTCGGGTACGCAGTATTTT. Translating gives CASSFPSGTQYF.

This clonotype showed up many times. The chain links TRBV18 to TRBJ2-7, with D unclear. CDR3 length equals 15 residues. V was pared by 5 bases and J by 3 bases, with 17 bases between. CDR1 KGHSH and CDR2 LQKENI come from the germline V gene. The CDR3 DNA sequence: TGTGCCAGCTCAACCGCCAGGTTTGATGGCTACGAGCAGTACTTC. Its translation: CASSTARFDGYEQYF.

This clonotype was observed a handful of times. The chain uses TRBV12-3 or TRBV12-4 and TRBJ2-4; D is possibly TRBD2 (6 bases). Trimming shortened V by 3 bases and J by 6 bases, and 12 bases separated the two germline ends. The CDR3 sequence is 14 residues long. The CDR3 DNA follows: TGTGCCAGCAGTTTCCGGGACTCGGGAAACATTCAGTACTTC. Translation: CASSFRDSGNIQYF.

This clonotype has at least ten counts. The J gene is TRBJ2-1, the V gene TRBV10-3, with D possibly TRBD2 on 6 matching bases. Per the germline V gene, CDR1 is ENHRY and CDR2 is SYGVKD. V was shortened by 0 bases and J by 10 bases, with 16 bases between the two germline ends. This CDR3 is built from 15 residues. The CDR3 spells CAISESLTSPREQFF. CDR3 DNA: TGTGCCATCAGTGAGTCACTAACTAGCCCTCGAGAGCAGTTCTTC.

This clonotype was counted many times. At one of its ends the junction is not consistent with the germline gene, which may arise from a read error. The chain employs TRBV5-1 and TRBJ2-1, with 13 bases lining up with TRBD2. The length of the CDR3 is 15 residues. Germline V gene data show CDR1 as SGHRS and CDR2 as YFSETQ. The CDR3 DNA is TGTGCCAGCAGTTTAGGGACTAGCGGGAACAATGAGCAGTTCTTC. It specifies CASSLGTSGNNEQFF.

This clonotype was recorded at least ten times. The CDR3 sequence is CASSITSVNTDTQYF. In DNA, the CDR3 is TGCGCCAGCAGCATTACTAGCGTGAACACAGATACGCAGTATTTT. The gene calls are TRBV5-1 and TRBJ2-3, with 7 bases matching TRBD2. The V gene end was trimmed by 4 bases and the J gene end by 2 bases; junction bases not matched to a gene: 7. CDR3 size: 15 residues. CDR1 is SGHRS and CDR2 is YFSETQ in the germline V gene.

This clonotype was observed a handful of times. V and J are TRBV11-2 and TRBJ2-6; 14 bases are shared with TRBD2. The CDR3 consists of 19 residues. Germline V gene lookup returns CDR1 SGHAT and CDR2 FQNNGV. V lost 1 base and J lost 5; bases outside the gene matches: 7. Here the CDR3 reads CASSLGLGTSGSWANVLTF. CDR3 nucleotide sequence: TGTGCCAGCAGCTTAGGATTAGGGACTAGCGGGAGCTGGGCCAACGTCCTGACTTTC.

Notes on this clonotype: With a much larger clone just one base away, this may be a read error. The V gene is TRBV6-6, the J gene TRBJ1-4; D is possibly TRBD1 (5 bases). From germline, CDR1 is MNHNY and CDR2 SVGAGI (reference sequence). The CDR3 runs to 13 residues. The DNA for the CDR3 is TGTGCCCGCAGTTACAGGTCGGGTGAAAAACTGTTTTTT. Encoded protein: CARSYRSGEKLFF.

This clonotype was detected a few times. The CDR3 loop reads CASSSRVRRSNEQFF. CDR3 coding DNA: TGTGCCAGCAGTTCGAGGGTGCGTCGTAGCAATGAGCAGTTCTTC. This chain connects TRBV12-3 or TRBV12-4 to TRBJ2-1, with TRBD2 as a possible D gene (5 bases). The CDR3 has 15 residues. V lost 4 bases to trimming and J lost 6 bases, with 16 bases between them.

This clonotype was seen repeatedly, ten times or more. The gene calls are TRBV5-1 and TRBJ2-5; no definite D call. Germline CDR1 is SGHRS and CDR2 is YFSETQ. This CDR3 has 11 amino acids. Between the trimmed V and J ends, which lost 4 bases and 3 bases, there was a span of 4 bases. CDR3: CASSIKETQYF. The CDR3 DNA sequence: TGCGCCAGCAGCATAAAAGAGACCCAGTACTTC.

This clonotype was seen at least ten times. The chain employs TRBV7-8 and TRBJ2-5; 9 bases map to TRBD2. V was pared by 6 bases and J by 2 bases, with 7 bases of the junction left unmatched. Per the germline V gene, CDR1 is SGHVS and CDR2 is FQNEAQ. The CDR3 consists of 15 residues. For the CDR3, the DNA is TGTGCCAGCAGATCCCTAGCGGGATTACAAGAGACCCAGTACTTC. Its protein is CASRSLAGLQETQYF.

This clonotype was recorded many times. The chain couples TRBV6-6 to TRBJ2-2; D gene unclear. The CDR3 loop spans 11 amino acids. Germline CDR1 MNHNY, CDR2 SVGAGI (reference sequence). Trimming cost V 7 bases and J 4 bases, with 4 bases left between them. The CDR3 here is CASTLTGELFF. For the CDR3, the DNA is TGTGCCAGCACCCTCACCGGGGAGCTGTTTTTT.

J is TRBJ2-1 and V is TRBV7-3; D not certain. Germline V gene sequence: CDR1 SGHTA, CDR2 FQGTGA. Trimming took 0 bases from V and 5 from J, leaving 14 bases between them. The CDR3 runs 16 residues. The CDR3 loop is CASSLTGYSSHNEQFF. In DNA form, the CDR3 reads TGTGCCAGCAGCTTAACGGGCTACAGCTCTCACAATGAGCAGTTCTTC.

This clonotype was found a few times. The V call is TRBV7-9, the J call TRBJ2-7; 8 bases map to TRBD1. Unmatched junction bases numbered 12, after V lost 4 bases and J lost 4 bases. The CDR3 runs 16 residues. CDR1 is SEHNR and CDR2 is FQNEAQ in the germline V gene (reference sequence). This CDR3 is CASSYKSGQDTYEQYF. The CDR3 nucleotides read TGTGCCAGCAGCTACAAATCGGGACAGGATACTTACGAGCAGTACTTC.